One sample yielded the 24 T cell receptor beta chains listed below, sequenced in a study of early T cells in non-severe SARS-CoV-2 infection. Each CDR3 protein gets one entry after TCRdb re-called the 5' RACE reads with MiXCR. The sample contains about 130,000 distinct CDR3 sequences, about 15% of which appear only once. Sequenced material: whole blood. The source is an adult who was a healthcare worker with PCR-confirmed SARS-CoV-2 infection or an uninfected control (not recorded which).

The V call is TRBV9, the J call TRBJ1-1; no firm D call. CDR1 and CDR2 from the germline V gene are SGDLS and YYNGEE. V was pared by 4 bases and J by 4 bases, with 14 bases between. The CDR3 has 14 amino acids. The CDR3 spells CASSPNRGGTEAFF. The CDR3 DNA reads as TGTGCCAGCAGCCCAAACCGGGGTGGCACTGAAGCTTTCTTT.

The chain employs TRBV27 and TRBJ1-4; no clear D gene. CDR3 length: 16 amino acids. Germline V gene lookup returns CDR1 MNHEY and CDR2 SMNVEV (reference sequence). The V gene lost 1 base and the J gene lost 5 bases, with 14 bases spanning the gap. The CDR3 DNA reads TGTGCCAGCAGTTTATTCGCCCAAACGGAGAATGAAAAACTGTTTTTT. Translation gives CASSLFAQTENEKLFF.

The chain combines TRBV5-1 with TRBJ2-2; TRBD2 aligns across 9 bases. Germline V CDR1 and CDR2: SGHRS, YFSETQ. J gave up 2 bases and V 4 bases, and 3 bases lay outside the gene matches. This CDR3 is 15 amino acids long. CDR3 sequence (DNA): TGCGCCAGCAGCCCTAGCGGGGACAACACCGGGGAGCTGTTTTTT. It is translated as CASSPSGDNTGELFF.

Many counts were recorded for this clonotype. The rearrangement links TRBV29-1 to TRBJ2-7, with 7 bases identical to TRBD2. J gave up 2 bases and V 4 bases, and 11 bases lay outside the gene matches. Germline CDR1 is SQVTM and CDR2 is ANQGSEA. The length of the CDR3 is 15 residues. The CDR3 here is CSVAPAGLRTYEQYF. In nucleotides, the CDR3 is TGCAGCGTTGCCCCTGCGGGACTAAGGACCTACGAGCAGTACTTC.

The genes are TRBV4-2 and TRBJ2-1; 9 nucleotides line up with TRBD1. CDR1 is LGHNA and CDR2 is YNFKEQ in the germline V gene. Trimming removed 4 bases from V and 6 bases from J; junction bases left unmatched: 10. CDR3 length: 16 amino acids. The CDR3 here is CASSLSPGQGGNEQFF. The CDR3 nucleotides are TGTGCCAGCAGCCTTTCTCCGGGACAGGGAGGCAATGAGCAGTTCTTC.

About this clonotype itself: A much larger clone differs by one base, so this may be a read error. This chain uses TRBV10-1 with TRBJ1-1, with D unresolved. This CDR3 comprises 13 residues. Germline V gene data show CDR1 as WNHNN and CDR2 as SYGVQD (reference sequence). The CDR3 region is CASSVALATDAFF. DNA for the CDR3: TGCGCCAGCAGTGTGGCCCTCGCCACTGACGCTTTCTTT.

The table lists this clonotype with a few counts. The chain links TRBV7-9 to TRBJ1-4, with D possibly matching TRBD1 (6 bases). The CDR3 consists of 15 residues. V was clipped by 4 bases and J by 3 bases, with 12 bases between them. Looked up from germline, CDR1 is SEHNR and CDR2 is FQNEAQ (reference sequence). The CDR3 bases are TGTGCCAGCAGCTCCACAGGGCGGCCTAATGAAAAACTGTTTTTT. Its translation is CASSSTGRPNEKLFF.

The V and J genes are TRBV10-3 and TRBJ1-4; weak D call: TRBD1 (6 bases). CDR1 is ENHRY, CDR2 SYGVKD, per germline. V lost 2 bases and J lost 12, with 19 bases in between. CDR3 length: 15 residues. The CDR3 spells CAISERGTGGAQLFF. The CDR3, as DNA: TGTGCCATCAGTGAGAGGGGGACCGGCGGGGCACAACTGTTTTTT.

This clonotype was detected only a few times. The V call is TRBV4-1, the J call TRBJ2-7; 10 nucleotides line up with TRBD1. Looked up from germline, CDR1 is MGHRA and CDR2 is YSYEKL. Germline trimming cut 4 bases from V and 4 bases from J; bases unmatched to any gene: 7. The CDR3 is 15 residues long. CDR3 residues: CASSRAGTGDYEQYF. The DNA of the CDR3 is TGCGCCAGCAGCCGAGCCGGGACAGGGGATTACGAGCAGTACTTC.

V gene TRBV7-9 combines with J gene TRBJ2-5, with TRBD2 matching over 8 bases. Germline V gene lookup returns CDR1 SEHNR and CDR2 FQNEAQ (reference sequence). CDR3 length: 15 amino acids. V lost 5 bases, J lost 4 bases, and 9 bases stayed unmatched. The CDR3 bases are TGTGCCAGCAGCGCCGGGAGCGGGGGATTAGAGACCCAGTACTTC. Translation gives CASSAGSGGLETQYF. The full variable domain, in which reference TRBV7-9 and TRBJ2-5 provide the parts outside the CDR3, is DTGVSQNPRHKITKRGQNVTFRCDPISEHNRLYWYRQTLGQGPEFLTYFQNEAQLEKSRLLSDRFSAERPKGSFSTLEIQRTEQGDSAMYLCASSAGSGGLETQYFGPGTRLLVL.

This chain connects TRBV30 to TRBJ1-4; a weak D match, TRBD1 (5 bases). V was cut by 3 bases and J by 0 bases, with 11 bases left in between. This CDR3 contains 15 residues. Germline V gene sequence: CDR1 GTSNPN, CDR2 SVGIG (reference sequence). CDR3 nucleotide sequence: TGTGCCTGGAGATTGGGACTGGCAACTAATGAAAAACTGTTTTTT. This translates into CAWRLGLATNEKLFF.

This clonotype was observed a few times. One end of the junction varies from germline; a read error may be responsible. The chain combines TRBV6-5 with TRBJ1-6, with unresolved D. This CDR3 region has 15 residues. CDR1 is MNHEY, CDR2 SVGAGI, per germline. The CDR3 region is CASSYSIRSNSPLHF. CDR3 coding DNA: TGTGCCAGCAGTTACTCGATCAGAAGTAATTCACCCCTCCATTTT.

The chain combines TRBV20-1 with TRBJ2-3; a weak D match, TRBD2 (5 bases). The V gene's germline CDR1 is DFQATT and CDR2 SNEGSKA (reference sequence). V lost 5 bases, J lost 0 bases, and 15 bases lay in between. CDR3 size: 15 residues. DNA for the CDR3: TGCAGTGCTCTGACCGAGGGCTCTAGCACAGATACGCAGTATTTT. It yields the protein CSALTEGSSTDTQYF.

The gene calls are TRBV18 and TRBJ2-5; D remains ambiguous. With 4 bases removed from V and 5 bases from J, the gap between germline ends came to 8 bases. The CDR3 covers 12 residues. The V gene's germline CDR1 is KGHSH and CDR2 LQKENI. In DNA, the CDR3 is TGTGCCAGCTCACAGCCGGTGGAGACCCAGTACTTC. This sequence encodes CASSQPVETQYF.

This clonotype was counted a few times. This rearrangement joins TRBV3-1 to TRBJ2-5, with D hard to call. Germline V CDR1 and CDR2: LGHDT, YNNKEL (reference sequence). The CDR3 loop spans 13 amino acids. Trimming cost V 4 bases and J 7 bases, with 13 bases left between them. The CDR3 here is CASSLTLIGTQYF. The CDR3 DNA reads as TGTGCCAGCAGCCTTACATTAATTGGGACCCAGTACTTC.

The chain joins TRBV12-3 or TRBV12-4 to TRBJ1-1; 8 positions match TRBD1. With V trimmed by 6 bases and J by 11 bases, 8 bases remained unmatched. This CDR3 contains 12 residues. The CDR3 DNA is TGTGCCAGCAGCCCAGGGGGCGCGCCCGCTTTCTTT. Translated, it gives CASSPGGAPAFF.

The chain links TRBV5-5 to TRBJ1-2; 9 bases agree with TRBD1. The CDR3 covers 15 residues. CDR1 is SGHKS and CDR2 is YYEKEE in the germline V gene (reference sequence). The V segment lost 4 bases and the J segment 2 bases; nucleotides outside the gene matches: 6. CDR3 loop: CASSIRTGDNYGYTF. The CDR3 DNA reads as TGTGCCAGCAGCATACGGACAGGGGACAACTATGGCTACACCTTC.

This rearrangement joins TRBV7-9 to TRBJ1-1; D is perhaps TRBD1 (6 bases). Germline CDR1 is SEHNR and CDR2 is FQNEAQ (reference sequence). The CDR3 sequence is 12 residues long. Trimming stripped 5 bases from V and 6 bases from J, with 10 bases between. Here the CDR3 DNA reads TGTGCCAGCAGCCCTAGGGGGGCTGAAGCTTTCTTT. Amino acids: CASSPRGAEAFF. The variable domain in full, completed from reference TRBV7-9 and TRBJ1-1, reads DTGVSQNPRHKITKRGQNVTFRCDPISEHNRLYWYRQTLGQGPEFLTYFQNEAQLEKSRLLSDRFSAERPKGSFSTLEIQRTEQGDSAMYLCASSPRGAEAFFGQGTRLTVV.

There are a few counts of this clonotype. The rearrangement uses TRBV28 and TRBJ1-1, with 8 bases matching TRBD1. Germline V gives CDR1 MDHEN, CDR2 SYDVKM. V trimming: 8 bases; J trimming: 3 bases; junction bases outside the gene matches: 5. CDR3 length equals 13 residues. The chain's CDR3 is CASGLGQDTEAFF. CDR3 nucleotide sequence: TGTGCCAGCGGATTGGGACAGGACACTGAAGCTTTCTTT.

The chain is built from TRBV10-2 and TRBJ2-3, with D unclear. The CDR3 is 13 amino acids. The germline V gene encodes CDR1 WSHSY and CDR2 SAAADI. The V and J ends lost 7 bases and 7 bases respectively, with 15 bases between them. The CDR3 bases are TGCGCCAGCACTGGCAGTACAGTGAATACGCAGTATTTT. This translates into CASTGSTVNTQYF.

This clonotype has at least ten counts. This chain joins TRBV2 and TRBJ1-6; maybe TRBD1 (6 bases). Germline assignment: CDR1 SNHLY and CDR2 FYNNEI. The CDR3 is 13 amino acids. The ends were cut back, 6 bases at V and 9 bases at J, with 12 bases in the middle. CDR3 sequence reads: CASRGGVLSPLHF. CDR3 DNA sequence: TGTGCCAGCAGGGGGGGCGTCCTTTCACCCCTCCACTTT.

The chain joins TRBV7-8 to TRBJ2-1; 8 bases are shared with TRBD2. The length of the CDR3 is 18 residues. The ends lost 2 bases at V and 7 bases at J; junction bases unmatched: 16. The germline V gene encodes CDR1 SGHVS and CDR2 FQNEAQ. The CDR3 loop is CASSLPRVGLAAWNEQFF. CDR3 nucleotide sequence: TGTGCCAGCAGCTTACCCCGGGTAGGACTAGCTGCATGGAATGAGCAGTTCTTC.

There are a few counts of this clonotype. The chain uses TRBV28 and TRBJ2-5; D might be TRBD1 or TRBD2, each matching 5 bases. V lost 4 bases and J 2 bases, leaving 8 bases between the germline ends. The V gene's germline CDR1 is MDHEN and CDR2 SYDVKM. The length of the CDR3 is 13 residues. CDR3 protein: CASSWGSQETQYF. CDR3 DNA sequence: TGTGCCAGCAGTTGGGGGAGTCAAGAGACCCAGTACTTC.

The V call is TRBV4-1, the J call TRBJ2-3; the D gene is possibly TRBD2 (5 bases). The CDR3 runs 14 residues. Germline V gene data show CDR1 as MGHRA and CDR2 as YSYEKL. V lost 5 bases, J lost 0 bases, and 9 bases lay in between. The CDR3 is CASSSWTSTDTQYF. In nucleotides, the CDR3 is TGCGCCAGCAGCTCTTGGACTAGCACAGATACGCAGTATTTT.